Given below is one T cell receptor beta chain in context. V was shortened by 4 bases and J by 2 bases, with 19 bases between the two germline ends. Germline V gene data show CDR1 as SGHRS and CDR2 as YFSETQ. The CDR3 consists of 16 residues. The data originate from a study of shared clonotypes between healthy human individuals. Assay runs were performed at deep level. This table comes from immunoSEQ multiplex PCR, and its TCRdb copy is limited to in-frame clones, with some not included. Of more than 1,200,000 clones listed, 98% are singletons. This clonotype was obtained from a young man in good health. V gene TRBV5-1 combines with J gene TRBJ2-7; TRBD1 might be the D (6 bases). Sequencing was carried out using naive CD4+ T cells sorted from blood. Subset denoted: CD45RA+ positively selected. The CDR3 loop reads CASSVKTGPLTYEQYF. The CDR3 nucleotides are TGCGCCAGCAGCGTAAAAACAGGGCCCTTAACCTACGAGCAGTACTTC.